The rows below give T cell receptor beta chains drawn from one sample of a study of T-cell reconstitution after alpha-beta-depleted transplantation in children. TCRdb reprocessed the PCR reads with MiXCR, giving one entry per CDR3 protein. The sample lists 250,000 to 350,000 distinct CDR3 sequences, around 9.6% occurring once. The sequenced sample was PBMCs from the stem cell graft donor, obtained from the stem cell graft. These receptors were obtained from a human donor who donated a stem cell graft to a child with SCID. The CDR3 runs from the conserved cysteine through the conserved F or W. D genes are given only for firm matches. Size tells how often a clone was seen (once, few, many) or the class of an expanded clone, and some rows leave it out.

D gene: NA; clone size: many; V gene: TRBV5-1; J gene: TRBJ2-7; CDR3 protein: CASSGKRQGGLYEQYF; CDR3 DNA: TGCGCCAGCAGCGGGAAACGACAGGGAGGTTTGTACGAGCAGTACTTC
D gene: NA; clone size: NA; V gene: TRBV7-3; J gene: TRBJ2-7; CDR3 protein: CASSKGTTYEQYF; CDR3 DNA: TGTGCCAGCAGCAAAGGGACAACCTACGAGCAGTACTTC
D gene: NA; clone size: many; V gene: TRBV5-1; J gene: TRBJ2-2; CDR3 protein: CASSLRGAGELFF; CDR3 DNA: TGCGCCAGCAGCTTGAGGGGAGCCGGGGAGCTGTTTTTT
D gene: NA; clone size: NA; V gene: TRBV7-8; J gene: TRBJ1-1; CDR3 protein: CASSLDSRTEAFF; CDR3 DNA: TGTGCCAGCAGCTTGGACAGTAGAACTGAAGCTTTCTTT
D gene: NA; clone size: NA; V gene: TRBV5-1; J gene: TRBJ2-3; CDR3 protein: CASRLTGDTQYF; CDR3 DNA: TGCGCCAGCAGACTGACTGGAGATACGCAGTATTTT
D gene: NA; clone size: few; V gene: TRBV20-1; J gene: TRBJ2-3; CDR3 protein: CSANRADTQYF; CDR3 DNA: TGCAGTGCTAACAGGGCAGATACGCAGTATTTT
D gene: NA; clone size: NA; V gene: TRBV20-1; J gene: TRBJ2-2; CDR3 protein: CSAVGVANTGELFF; CDR3 DNA: TGCAGTGCAGTGGGGGTAGCGAACACCGGGGAGCTGTTTTTT
D gene: NA; clone size: few; V gene: TRBV20-1; J gene: TRBJ2-3; CDR3 protein: CSATRGGKGFTDTQYF; CDR3 DNA: TGCAGTGCAACACGAGGGGGGAAAGGGTTCACAGATACGCAGTATTTT
D gene: NA; clone size: NA; V gene: TRBV5-1; J gene: TRBJ2-2; CDR3 protein: CASSLEGAGLTGELFF; CDR3 DNA: TGCGCCAGCAGCTTGGAAGGGGCAGGCCTCACCGGGGAGCTGTTTTTT
D gene: NA; clone size: many; V gene: TRBV3-1; J gene: TRBJ1-2; CDR3 protein: CASSPGPLAGNYGYTF; CDR3 DNA: TGTGCCAGCAGCCCCGGACCGCTAGCCGGTAACTATGGCTACACCTTC
D gene: NA; clone size: few; V gene: TRBV27; J gene: TRBJ1-6; CDR3 protein: CASSAGRKDNSPLHF; CDR3 DNA: TGTGCCAGCAGTGCAGGACGGAAAGATAATTCACCCCTCCACTTT
D gene: NA; clone size: many; V gene: TRBV19; J gene: TRBJ2-2; CDR3 protein: CASSNPNTGELFF; CDR3 DNA: TGTGCCAGTAGTAATCCTAACACCGGGGAGCTGTTTTTT
D gene: NA; clone size: few; V gene: TRBV24-1; J gene: TRBJ2-3; CDR3 protein: CATSDLGQGVSGTQYF; CDR3 DNA: TGTGCCACCAGTGATTTGGGCCAGGGTGTTTCGGGAACGCAGTATTTT
D gene: TRBD2; clone size: many; V gene: TRBV4-1; J gene: TRBJ2-1; CDR3 protein: CASSQDLRTSGDF; CDR3 DNA: TGCGCCAGCAGCCAAGATCTTCGGACTAGCGGGGACTTC
D gene: NA; clone size: many; V gene: TRBV5-1; J gene: TRBJ2-2; CDR3 protein: CASSLRQANTGELFF; CDR3 DNA: TGCGCCAGCAGCTTGAGACAGGCGAACACCGGGGAGCTGTTTTTT
D gene: NA; clone size: NA; V gene: TRBV7-9; J gene: TRBJ1-1; CDR3 protein: CASSSLGPANMNTEAFF; CDR3 DNA: TGTGCCAGCAGCTCGCTAGGCCCGGCGAACATGAACACTGAAGCTTTCTTT
D gene: NA; clone size: NA; V gene: TRBV13; J gene: TRBJ1-1; CDR3 protein: CASGGRMNTEAFF; CDR3 DNA: TGTGCCAGCGGAGGACGGATGAACACTGAAGCTTTCTTT
D gene: NA; clone size: many; V gene: TRBV7-9; J gene: TRBJ2-7; CDR3 protein: CASSLKGSYEQYF; CDR3 DNA: TGTGCCAGCAGCTTAAAAGGATCCTACGAGCAGTACTTC
D gene: NA; clone size: many; V gene: TRBV2; J gene: TRBJ2-2; CDR3 protein: CASSADRNTGELFF; CDR3 DNA: TGTGCCAGCAGCGCCGACAGGAACACCGGGGAGCTGTTTTTT
D gene: NA; clone size: NA; V gene: TRBV12-3/TRBV12-4; J gene: TRBJ1-4; CDR3 protein: CASSPVATNEKLFF; CDR3 DNA: TGTGCCAGCAGTCCGGTCGCAACTAATGAAAAACTGTTTTTT
D gene: NA; clone size: few; V gene: TRBV20-1; J gene: TRBJ2-1; CDR3 protein: CSARDWTDNEQFF; CDR3 DNA: TGCAGTGCTAGAGATTGGACAGACAATGAGCAGTTCTTC
D gene: NA; clone size: NA; V gene: TRBV7-9; J gene: TRBJ2-4; CDR3 protein: CASSLGWTEGNIQYF; CDR3 DNA: TGTGCCAGCAGCTTAGGATGGACAGAAGGGAACATTCAGTACTTC
D gene: NA; clone size: NA; V gene: TRBV27; J gene: TRBJ2-1; CDR3 protein: CASSYRVSNEQFF; CDR3 DNA: TGTGCCAGCTCTTACAGGGTTTCTAATGAGCAGTTCTTC
D gene: NA; clone size: few; V gene: TRBV11-2; J gene: TRBJ2-5; CDR3 protein: CASSQGSRETQYF; CDR3 DNA: TGTGCCAGCAGCCAAGGGTCTAGAGAGACCCAGTACTTC
D gene: TRBD2; clone size: NA; V gene: TRBV18; J gene: TRBJ2-1; CDR3 protein: CASSPPGTSGASSYNEQFF; CDR3 DNA: TGTGCCAGCTCACCACCGGGGACTAGCGGGGCGAGCTCCTACAATGAGCAGTTCTTC
D gene: NA; clone size: medium-sized; V gene: TRBV10-3; J gene: TRBJ1-6; CDR3 protein: CAIRMDSFNSPLHF; CDR3 DNA: TGTGCCATCAGGATGGACAGCTTCAATTCACCCCTCCACTTT
D gene: NA; clone size: many; V gene: TRBV5-1; J gene: TRBJ1-6; CDR3 protein: CASSLGEGGSPLHF; CDR3 DNA: TGCGCCAGCAGTTTGGGAGAGGGTGGTTCACCCCTCCACTTT
D gene: NA; clone size: NA; V gene: TRBV18; J gene: TRBJ2-7; CDR3 protein: CASSRGTDPSSSYEQYF; CDR3 DNA: TGTGCCAGCTCGCGCGGGACAGACCCATCCTCATCCTACGAGCAGTACTTC
D gene: NA; clone size: few; V gene: TRBV18; J gene: TRBJ2-3; CDR3 protein: CASSPGKDTQYF; CDR3 DNA: TGTGCCAGCTCCCCGGGGAAAGATACGCAGTATTTT
D gene: TRBD1; clone size: NA; V gene: TRBV10-3; J gene: TRBJ2-7; CDR3 protein: CAGGQGLLPYEQYF; CDR3 DNA: TGTGCCGGGGGACAGGGACTACTACCCTACGAGCAGTACTTC
D gene: TRBD1; clone size: NA; V gene: TRBV24-1; J gene: TRBJ2-1; CDR3 protein: CATGDAGTGINNEQFF; CDR3 DNA: TGTGCCACCGGTGATGCCGGGACAGGGATAAACAATGAGCAGTTCTTC
D gene: NA; clone size: NA; V gene: TRBV3-1; J gene: TRBJ2-2; CDR3 protein: CASSQDWATGELFF; CDR3 DNA: TGTGCCAGCAGCCAAGATTGGGCCACCGGGGAGCTGTTTTTT
D gene: NA; clone size: few; V gene: TRBV12-3/TRBV12-4; J gene: TRBJ2-7; CDR3 protein: CASTWGVQEYEQYF; CDR3 DNA: TGTGCCAGCACCTGGGGAGTACAAGAATACGAGCAGTACTTC
D gene: TRBD1; clone size: few; V gene: TRBV5-1; J gene: TRBJ2-1; CDR3 protein: CASRTGTGGLYEQFF; CDR3 DNA: TGCGCCAGCAGAACCGGGACAGGGGGGCTATATGAGCAGTTCTTC
D gene: NA; clone size: many; V gene: TRBV2; J gene: TRBJ2-1; CDR3 protein: CASSEAAIQGVYEQFF; CDR3 DNA: TGTGCCAGCAGTGAAGCAGCAATTCAGGGTGTATATGAGCAGTTCTTC
D gene: TRBD1; clone size: few; V gene: TRBV10-3; J gene: TRBJ2-5; CDR3 protein: CAIRGQDGWAQYF; CDR3 DNA: TGTGCCATCAGAGGACAGGACGGGTGGGCCCAGTACTTC
D gene: NA; clone size: NA; V gene: TRBV5-4; J gene: TRBJ2-5; CDR3 protein: CTSSRAGTIQETQYF; CDR3 DNA: TGTACCAGCAGCCGCGCTGGGACGATCCAAGAGACCCAGTACTTC
D gene: TRBD1; clone size: few; V gene: TRBV27; J gene: TRBJ1-1; CDR3 protein: CASGPGQGYPNTEAFF; CDR3 DNA: TGTGCCAGCGGACCGGGACAGGGATATCCGAACACTGAAGCTTTCTTT
D gene: NA; clone size: many; V gene: TRBV5-1; J gene: TRBJ1-1; CDR3 protein: CASSLDRANTEAFF; CDR3 DNA: TGCGCCAGCAGCTTGGACAGGGCGAACACTGAAGCTTTCTTT
D gene: TRBD1; clone size: few; V gene: TRBV5-5; J gene: TRBJ2-1; CDR3 protein: CASSYGTGLNEQFF; CDR3 DNA: TGTGCCAGCAGCTACGGGACAGGTCTAAATGAGCAGTTCTTC